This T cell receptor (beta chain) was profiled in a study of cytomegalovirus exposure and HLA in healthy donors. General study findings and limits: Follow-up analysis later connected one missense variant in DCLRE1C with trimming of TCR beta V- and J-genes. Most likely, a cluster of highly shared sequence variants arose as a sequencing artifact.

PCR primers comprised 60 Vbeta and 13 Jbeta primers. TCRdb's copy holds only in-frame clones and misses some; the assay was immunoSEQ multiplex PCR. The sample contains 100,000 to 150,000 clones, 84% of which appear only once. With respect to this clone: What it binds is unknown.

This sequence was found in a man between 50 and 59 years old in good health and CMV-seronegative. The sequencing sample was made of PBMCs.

The CDR3 region has the DNA TGTGCCAGCAGTGAAGGGCTGAACACCGGGGAGCTGTTTTTT. As protein: CASSEGLNTGELFF. The chain carries TRBV2 and TRBJ2-2, with D uncertain. The CDR3 totals 14 residues. Germline V gene lookup returns CDR1 SNHLY and CDR2 FYNNEI. With 1 base removed from V and 1 base from J, the gap between germline ends came to 4 bases.